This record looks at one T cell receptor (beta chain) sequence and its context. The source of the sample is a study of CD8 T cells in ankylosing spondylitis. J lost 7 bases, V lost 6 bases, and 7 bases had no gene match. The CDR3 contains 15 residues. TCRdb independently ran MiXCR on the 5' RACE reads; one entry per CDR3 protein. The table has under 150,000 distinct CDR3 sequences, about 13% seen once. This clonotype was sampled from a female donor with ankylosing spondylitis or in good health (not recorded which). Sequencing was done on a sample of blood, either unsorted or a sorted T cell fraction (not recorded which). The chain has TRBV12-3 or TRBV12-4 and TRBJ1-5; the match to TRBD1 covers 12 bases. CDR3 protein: CASRSGTGGGQPQHF. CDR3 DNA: TGTGCCAGCAGGTCCGGGACAGGGGGCGGGCAGCCCCAGCATTTT.